This T cell receptor beta chain was obtained from a study of T cells in Graves' hyperthyroidism and ophthalmopathy. About the research overall: Blood from the periphery was taken at initial diagnosis, before any treatment.

This clonotype was found many times. V gave up 6 bases and J gave up 7 bases, with 15 bases separating them. Germline V gives CDR1 DFQATT, CDR2 SNEGSKA (reference sequence). CDR3 length: 12 residues. From RNA transcripts, TCR beta CDR3 regions were amplified. HTBI primers were employed in a first-round RT-PCR of the TCR CDR3. TCRdb processed the multiplex PCR reads anew with MiXCR; each CDR3 protein has one entry. The repertoire holds over 450,000 distinct CDR3 sequences, with around an eighth as singletons. J is TRBJ1-2 and V is TRBV20-1, with no clear D. Sequencing was done on a sample of blood. This receptor was obtained from a young woman with Graves' hyperthyroidism. The CDR3 is CSALVGIGGYTF. The CDR3, as DNA: TGCAGTGCCTTGGTGGGAATTGGTGGCTACACCTTC.